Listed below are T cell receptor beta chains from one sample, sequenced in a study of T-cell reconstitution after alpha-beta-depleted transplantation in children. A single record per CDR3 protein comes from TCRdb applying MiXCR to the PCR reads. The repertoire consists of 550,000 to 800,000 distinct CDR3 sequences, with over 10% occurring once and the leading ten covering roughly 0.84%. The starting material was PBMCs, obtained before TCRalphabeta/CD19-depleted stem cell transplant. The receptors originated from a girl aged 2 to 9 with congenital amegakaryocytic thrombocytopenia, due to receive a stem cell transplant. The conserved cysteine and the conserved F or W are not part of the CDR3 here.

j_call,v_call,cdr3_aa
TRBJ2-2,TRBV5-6,ATSRYSETGELF
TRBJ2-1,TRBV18,ASSPPEKRLHEQF
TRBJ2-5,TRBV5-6,ASSHGLAGVTRETQY
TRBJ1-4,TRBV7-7,ASSLGQGKGEKLF
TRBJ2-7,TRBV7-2,ASSYSMLLGEQY
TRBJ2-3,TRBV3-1,ASSQYLALTDTQY
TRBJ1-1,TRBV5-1,ASSLTGVDTEAF
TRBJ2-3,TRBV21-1,ASSKAGNRGDTDTQY
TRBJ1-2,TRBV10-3,ALLAGEVSYT
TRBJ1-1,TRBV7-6,ASSLEIAGSASTEAF
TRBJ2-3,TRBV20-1,SATGGGSTDTQY
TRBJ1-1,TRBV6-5,ASSYLTGGTEAF
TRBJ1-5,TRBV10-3,AISAGSAKDRPQH
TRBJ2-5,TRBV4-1,ASSQRAILGETQY
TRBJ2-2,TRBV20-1,SARRLAGAPANTGELF
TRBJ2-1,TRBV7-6,ASSVDRLEQF
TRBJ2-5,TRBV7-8,ASSPDLSGGTQY
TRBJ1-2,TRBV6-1,ASSQQGLNYGYT
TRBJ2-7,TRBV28,ASSFLMVTEKQY
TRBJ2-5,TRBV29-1,SIEGGETQY
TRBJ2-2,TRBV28,ASSFSSFNGELF
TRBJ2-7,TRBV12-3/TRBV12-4,ASSFMGGYEQY
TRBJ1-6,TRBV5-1,ASTQAAFNSPLH
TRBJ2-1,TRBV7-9,ASSSARPGDEQF
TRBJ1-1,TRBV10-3,AISGQGQTEAF
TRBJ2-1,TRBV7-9,ASSRTVANEQF
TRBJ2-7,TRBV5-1,ASSLERSDSPAYEQY
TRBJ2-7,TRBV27,ACSFQGAHEQY
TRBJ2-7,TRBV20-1,SARDPTSGYEQY
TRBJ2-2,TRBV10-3,AITQGPDDGELF
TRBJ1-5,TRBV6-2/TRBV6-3,ASSYSTVADTGVKDQPQH
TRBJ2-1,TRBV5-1,ASSLLGNEQF
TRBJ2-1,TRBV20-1,SARGGGYNEQF
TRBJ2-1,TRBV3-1,ASSQELAGVFNEQF
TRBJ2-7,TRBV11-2,ASSLGGKQATHEQY
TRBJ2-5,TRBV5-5,ASTKTGVGETQY
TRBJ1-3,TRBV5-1,ASSRIARDSGNTIY
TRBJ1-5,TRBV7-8,ASSSKRTVGNQPQH
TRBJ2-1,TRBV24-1,ATSDPRGEQF
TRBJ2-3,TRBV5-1,ASSAGSETQY
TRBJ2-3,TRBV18,ASSLWDRVADTQY
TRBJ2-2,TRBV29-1,SVETAATGELF
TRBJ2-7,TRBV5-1,ASSFGSLYEQY
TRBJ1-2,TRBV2,ATPAPLT
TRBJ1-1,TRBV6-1,ASTAPGVVEAF
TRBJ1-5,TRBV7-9,ASSSGAQPQH
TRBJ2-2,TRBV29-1,SGGTSGTGELF
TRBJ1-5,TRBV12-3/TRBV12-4,ASSSMGQPQH